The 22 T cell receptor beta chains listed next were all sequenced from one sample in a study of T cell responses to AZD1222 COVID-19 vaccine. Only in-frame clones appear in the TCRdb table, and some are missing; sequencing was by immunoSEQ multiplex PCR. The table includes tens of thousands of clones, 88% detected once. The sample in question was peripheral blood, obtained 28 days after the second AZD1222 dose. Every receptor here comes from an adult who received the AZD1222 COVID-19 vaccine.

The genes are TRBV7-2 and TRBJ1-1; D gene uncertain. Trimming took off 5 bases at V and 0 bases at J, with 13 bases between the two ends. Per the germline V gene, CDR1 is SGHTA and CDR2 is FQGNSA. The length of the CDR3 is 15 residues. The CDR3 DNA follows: TGTGCCAGCAGCATCACCCAAAATTTGAACACTGAAGCTTTCTTT. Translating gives CASSITQNLNTEAFF.

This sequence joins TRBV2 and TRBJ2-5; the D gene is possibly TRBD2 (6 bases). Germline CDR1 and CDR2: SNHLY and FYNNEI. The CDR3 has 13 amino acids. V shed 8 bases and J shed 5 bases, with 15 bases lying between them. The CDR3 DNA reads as TGTGCCAGCCGTAACCGGGGGTGGGAGACCCAGTACTTC. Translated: CASRNRGWETQYF.

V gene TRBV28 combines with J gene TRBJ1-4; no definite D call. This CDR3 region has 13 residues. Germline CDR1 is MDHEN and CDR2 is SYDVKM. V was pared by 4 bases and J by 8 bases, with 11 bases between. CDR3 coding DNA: TGTGCCAGCAGTTCCGGACCTACAGAAAAACTGTTTTTT. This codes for CASSSGPTEKLFF.

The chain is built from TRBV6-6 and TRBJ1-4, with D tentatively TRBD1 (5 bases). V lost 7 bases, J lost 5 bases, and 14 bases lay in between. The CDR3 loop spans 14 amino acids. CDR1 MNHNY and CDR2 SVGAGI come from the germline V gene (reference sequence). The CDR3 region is CASTRVQINEKLFF. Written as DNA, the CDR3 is TGTGCCAGCACCAGGGTACAGATCAATGAAAAACTGTTTTTT.

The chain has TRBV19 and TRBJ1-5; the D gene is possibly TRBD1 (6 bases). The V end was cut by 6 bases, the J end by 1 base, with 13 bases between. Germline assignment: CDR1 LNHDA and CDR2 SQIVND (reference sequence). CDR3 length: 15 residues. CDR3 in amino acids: CASRAGDESNQPQHF. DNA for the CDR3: TGTGCCAGTAGGGCAGGGGATGAGAGCAATCAGCCCCAGCATTTT.

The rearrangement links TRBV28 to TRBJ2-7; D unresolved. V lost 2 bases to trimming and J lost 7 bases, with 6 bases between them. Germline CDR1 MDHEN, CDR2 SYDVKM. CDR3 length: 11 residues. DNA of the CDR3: TGTGCCAGCAGTTTAAGGGAAGAGCAGTACTTC. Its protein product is CASSLREEQYF.

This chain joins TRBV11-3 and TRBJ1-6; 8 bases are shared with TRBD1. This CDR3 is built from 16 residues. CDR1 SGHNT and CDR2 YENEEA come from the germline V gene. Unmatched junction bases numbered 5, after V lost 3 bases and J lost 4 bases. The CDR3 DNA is TGTGCCAGCAGCTTCGACGGACAGGGTTATAATTCACCCCTCCACTTT. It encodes CASSFDGQGYNSPLHF.

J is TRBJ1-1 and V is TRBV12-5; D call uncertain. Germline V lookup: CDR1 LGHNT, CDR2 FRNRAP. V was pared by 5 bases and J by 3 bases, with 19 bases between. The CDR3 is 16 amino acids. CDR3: CASGPPDWGGHTEAFF. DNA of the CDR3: TGTGCTAGTGGTCCCCCGGACTGGGGAGGTCACACTGAAGCTTTCTTT.

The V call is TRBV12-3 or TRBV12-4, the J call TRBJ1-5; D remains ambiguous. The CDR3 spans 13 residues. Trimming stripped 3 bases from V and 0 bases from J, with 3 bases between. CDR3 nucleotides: TGTGCCAGCAGTTTGGTTAGCAATCAGCCCCAGCATTTT. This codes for CASSLVSNQPQHF.

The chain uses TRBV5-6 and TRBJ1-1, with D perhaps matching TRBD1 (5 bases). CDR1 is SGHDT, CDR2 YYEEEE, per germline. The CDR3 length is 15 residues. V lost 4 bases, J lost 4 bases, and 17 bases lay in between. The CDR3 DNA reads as TGTGCCAGCAGCCGGTTGGGCAGGAGGGGCACTGAAGCTTTCTTT. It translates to CASSRLGRRGTEAFF.

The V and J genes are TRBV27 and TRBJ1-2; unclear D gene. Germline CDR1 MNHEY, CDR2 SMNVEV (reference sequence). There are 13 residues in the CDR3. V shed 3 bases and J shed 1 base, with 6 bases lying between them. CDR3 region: CASSFGVNYGYTF. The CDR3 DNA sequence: TGTGCCAGCAGTTTCGGGGTTAACTATGGCTACACCTTC.

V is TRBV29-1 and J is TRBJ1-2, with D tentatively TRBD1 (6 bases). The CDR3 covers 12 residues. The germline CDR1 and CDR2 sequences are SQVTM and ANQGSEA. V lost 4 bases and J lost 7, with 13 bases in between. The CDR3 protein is CSVVGQDSGYTF. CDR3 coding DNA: TGCAGCGTTGTAGGGCAGGACAGTGGCTACACCTTC.

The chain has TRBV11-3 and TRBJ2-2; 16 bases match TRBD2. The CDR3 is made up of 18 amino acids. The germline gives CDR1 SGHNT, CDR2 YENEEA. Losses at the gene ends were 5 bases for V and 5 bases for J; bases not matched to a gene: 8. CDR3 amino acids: CASSAGTSGRAGTGELFF. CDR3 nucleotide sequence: TGTGCCAGCAGCGCGGGGACTAGCGGGAGGGCCGGAACCGGGGAGCTGTTTTTT. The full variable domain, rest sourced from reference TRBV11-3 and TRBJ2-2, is EAGVVQSPRYKIIEKKQPVAFWCNPISGHNTLYWYLQNLGQGPELLIRYENEEAVDDSQLPKDRFSAERLKGVDSTLKIQPAELGDSAVYLCASSAGTSGRAGTGELFFGEGSRLTVL.

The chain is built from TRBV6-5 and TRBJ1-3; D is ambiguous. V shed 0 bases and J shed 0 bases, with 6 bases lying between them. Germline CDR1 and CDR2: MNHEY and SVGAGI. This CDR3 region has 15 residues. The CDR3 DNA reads TGTGCCAGCAGTTACTCCCAGGACTCTGGAAACACCATATATTTT. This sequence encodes CASSYSQDSGNTIYF.

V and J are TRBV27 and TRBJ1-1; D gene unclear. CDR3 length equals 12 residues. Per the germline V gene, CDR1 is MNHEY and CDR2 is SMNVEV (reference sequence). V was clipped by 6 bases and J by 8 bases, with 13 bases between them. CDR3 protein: CASSRPTGEAFF. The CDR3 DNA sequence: TGTGCCAGCAGCCGACCGACCGGAGAAGCTTTCTTT.

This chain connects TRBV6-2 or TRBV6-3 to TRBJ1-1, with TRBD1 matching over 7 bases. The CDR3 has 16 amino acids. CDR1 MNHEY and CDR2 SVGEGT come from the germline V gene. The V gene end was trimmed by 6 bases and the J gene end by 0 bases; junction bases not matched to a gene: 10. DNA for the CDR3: TGTGCCAGCAGACCTGACAGGGAAGCCTTGAACACTGAAGCTTTCTTT. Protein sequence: CASRPDREALNTEAFF.

DNA of the CDR3: TGCAGCGTTGCGGACGGCTATAATTCACCCCTCCACTTT. Residues: CSVADGYNSPLHF. This chain links TRBV29-1 with TRBJ1-6; D unclear. Trimming left V 4 bases short and J 3 bases short, with 7 bases between. This CDR3 contains 13 residues. Germline lookup yields CDR1 SQVTM and CDR2 ANQGSEA.

CDR3 loop: CASSLDRGTPDTIYF. DNA of the CDR3: TGTGCCAGCAGCTTGGACAGGGGCACCCCGGACACCATATATTTT. J is TRBJ1-3 and V is TRBV5-6, with 7 bases identical to TRBD1. Germline-derived CDR1 and CDR2 are SGHDT and YYEEEE. This CDR3 region has 15 residues. J gave up 8 bases and V 0 bases, and 8 bases lay outside the gene matches.

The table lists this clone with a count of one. The CDR3, as DNA: TGTGCCAGCAGCTCCTCCGTTTGGGGGGGCGCGAACACCGGGGAGCTGTTTTTT. It translates to CASSSSVWGGANTGELFF. The chain combines TRBV7-8 with TRBJ2-2; possibly TRBD2 for D (7 bases). The CDR3 totals 18 residues. The germline V gene encodes CDR1 SGHVS and CDR2 FQNEAQ. Trimming removed 4 bases from V and 0 bases from J, with 18 bases in between.

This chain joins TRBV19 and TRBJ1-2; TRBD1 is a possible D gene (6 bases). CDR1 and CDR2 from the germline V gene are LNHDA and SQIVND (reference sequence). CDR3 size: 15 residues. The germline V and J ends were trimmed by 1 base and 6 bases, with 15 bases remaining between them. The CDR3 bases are TGTGCCAGTAGTATAGCGGGGGGCATCACGGATGGCTACACCTTC. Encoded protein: CASSIAGGITDGYTF.

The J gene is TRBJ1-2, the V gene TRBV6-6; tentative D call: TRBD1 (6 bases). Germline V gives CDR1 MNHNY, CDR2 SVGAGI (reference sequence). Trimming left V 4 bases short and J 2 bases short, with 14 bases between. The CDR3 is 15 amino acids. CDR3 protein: CASSSRTDVNYGYTF. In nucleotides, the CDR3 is TGTGCCAGCAGTTCAAGGACAGATGTCAACTATGGCTACACCTTC.

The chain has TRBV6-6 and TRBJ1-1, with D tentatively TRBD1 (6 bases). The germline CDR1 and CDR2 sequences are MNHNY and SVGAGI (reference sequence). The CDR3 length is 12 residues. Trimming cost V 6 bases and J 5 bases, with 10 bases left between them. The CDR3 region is CASSLRGTEAFF. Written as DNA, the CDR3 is TGTGCCAGCAGCCTAAGGGGGACTGAAGCTTTCTTT.